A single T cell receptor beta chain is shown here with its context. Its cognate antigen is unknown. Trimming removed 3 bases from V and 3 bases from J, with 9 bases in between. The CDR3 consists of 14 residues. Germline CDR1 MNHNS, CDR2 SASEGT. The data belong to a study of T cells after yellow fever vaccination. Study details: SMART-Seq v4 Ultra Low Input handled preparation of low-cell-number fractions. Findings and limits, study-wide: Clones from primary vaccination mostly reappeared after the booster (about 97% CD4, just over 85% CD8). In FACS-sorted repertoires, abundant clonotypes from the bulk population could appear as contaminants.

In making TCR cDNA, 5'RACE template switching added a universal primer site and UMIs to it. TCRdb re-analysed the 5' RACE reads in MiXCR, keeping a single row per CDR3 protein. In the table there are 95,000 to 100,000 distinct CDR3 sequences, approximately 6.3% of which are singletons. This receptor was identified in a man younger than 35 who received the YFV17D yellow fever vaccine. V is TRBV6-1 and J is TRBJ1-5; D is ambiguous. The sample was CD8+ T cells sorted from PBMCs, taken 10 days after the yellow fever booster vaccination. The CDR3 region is CASSDSGFNQPQHF. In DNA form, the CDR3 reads TGTGCCAGCAGTGACAGCGGATTCAATCAGCCCCAGCATTTT.